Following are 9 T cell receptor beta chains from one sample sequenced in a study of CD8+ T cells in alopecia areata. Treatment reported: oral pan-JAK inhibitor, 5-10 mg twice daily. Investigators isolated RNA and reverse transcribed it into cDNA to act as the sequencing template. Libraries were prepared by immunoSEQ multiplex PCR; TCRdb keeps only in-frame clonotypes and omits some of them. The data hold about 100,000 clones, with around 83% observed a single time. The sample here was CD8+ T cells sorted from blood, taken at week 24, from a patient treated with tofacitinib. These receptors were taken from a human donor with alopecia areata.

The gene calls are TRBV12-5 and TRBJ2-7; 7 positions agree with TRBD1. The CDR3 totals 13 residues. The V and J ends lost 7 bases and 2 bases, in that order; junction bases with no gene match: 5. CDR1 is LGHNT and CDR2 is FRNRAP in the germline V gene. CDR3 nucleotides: TGTGCTAGTGCCTTGACAGGGCCCTACGAGCAGTACTTC. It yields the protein CASALTGPYEQYF.

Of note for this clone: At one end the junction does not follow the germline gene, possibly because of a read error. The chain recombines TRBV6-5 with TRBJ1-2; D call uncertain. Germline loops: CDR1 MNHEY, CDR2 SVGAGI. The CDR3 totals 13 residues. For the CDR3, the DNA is TGTGCCGGCAGTTACTCGGCAGCCTATGGCTACACCTTC. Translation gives CAGSYSAAYGYTF.

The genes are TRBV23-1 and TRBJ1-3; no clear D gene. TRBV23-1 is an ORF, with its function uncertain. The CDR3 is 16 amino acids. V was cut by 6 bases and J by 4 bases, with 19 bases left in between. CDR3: CASSFSKLHLGNTIYF. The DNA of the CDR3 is TGCGCCAGCAGCTTCTCTAAGCTACATTTGGGAAACACCATATATTTT.

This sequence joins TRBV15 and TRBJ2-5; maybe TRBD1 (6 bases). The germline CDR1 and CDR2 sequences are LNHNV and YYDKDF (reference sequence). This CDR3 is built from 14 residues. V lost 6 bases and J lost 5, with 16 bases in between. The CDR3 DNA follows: TGTGCCACCAGGTCGGCTACAGGGCTGGAGACCCAGTACTTC. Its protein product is CATRSATGLETQYF.

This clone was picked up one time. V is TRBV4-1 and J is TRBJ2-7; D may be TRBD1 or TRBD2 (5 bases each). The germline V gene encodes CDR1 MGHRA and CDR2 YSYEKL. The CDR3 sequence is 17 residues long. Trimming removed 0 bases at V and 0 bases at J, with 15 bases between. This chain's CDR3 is CASSQEGPPRSSYEQYF. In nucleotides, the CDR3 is TGCGCCAGCAGCCAAGAGGGACCGCCTCGGAGCTCCTACGAGCAGTACTTC.

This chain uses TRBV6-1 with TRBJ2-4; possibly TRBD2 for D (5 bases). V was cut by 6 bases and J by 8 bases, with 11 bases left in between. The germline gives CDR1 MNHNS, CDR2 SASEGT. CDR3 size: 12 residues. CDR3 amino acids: CASRHIGDIQYF. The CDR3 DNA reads TGTGCCAGCAGACACATCGGGGACATTCAGTACTTC.

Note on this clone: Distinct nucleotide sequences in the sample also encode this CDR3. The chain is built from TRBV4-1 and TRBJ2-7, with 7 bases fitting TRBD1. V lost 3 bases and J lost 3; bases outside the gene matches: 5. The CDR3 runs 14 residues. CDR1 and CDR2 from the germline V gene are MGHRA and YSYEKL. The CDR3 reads CASSQGQGDYEQYF. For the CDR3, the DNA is TGCGCCAGCAGCCAGGGCCAGGGGGACTACGAGCAGTACTTC.

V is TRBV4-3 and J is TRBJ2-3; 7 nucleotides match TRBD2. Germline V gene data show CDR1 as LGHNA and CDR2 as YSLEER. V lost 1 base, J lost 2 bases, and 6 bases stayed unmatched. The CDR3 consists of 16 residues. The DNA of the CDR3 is TGCGCCAGCAGCCAAGTCGCTAGCGGCCTCACAGATACGCAGTATTTT. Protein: CASSQVASGLTDTQYF.

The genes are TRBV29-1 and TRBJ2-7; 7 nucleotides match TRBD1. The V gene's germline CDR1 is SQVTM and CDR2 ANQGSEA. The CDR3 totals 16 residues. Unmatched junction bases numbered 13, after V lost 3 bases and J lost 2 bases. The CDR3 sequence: CSVETDREGKTYEQYF. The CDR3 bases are TGCAGCGTTGAGACCGACAGGGAAGGGAAAACCTACGAGCAGTACTTC.